This T cell receptor beta chain was sequenced during a study of molecular identifiers for immune sequencing clone quantification. Study-wide findings and caveats: For highly expanded clones, sizes could be underestimated when identical TCR molecules share a barcode.

Per the germline V gene, CDR1 is SEHNR and CDR2 is FQNEAQ (reference sequence). This CDR3 contains 15 residues. V was pared by 3 bases and J by 4 bases, with 5 bases of the junction left unmatched. Listed TCR primers and previously described methods were used for bulk TCR libraries. MiXCR, run by TCRdb on the PCR reads, gives a single entry per CDR3 protein. The table includes about 100,000 distinct CDR3 sequences, approximately 40% detected once. This clonotype was observed a few times. What it binds is not known. Being one base from a much bigger clone, this may be a read error. Given the absence of the conserved phenylalanine or tryptophan at the CDR3 end, a read error is likely.

The chain combines TRBV7-9 with TRBJ1-5; 8 bases align to TRBD1. The sample consisted of naive CD8+ T cells from blood, with Jurkat cell RNA spiked in. Specified subset: FACS-sorted CD8+CD4-CCR7+CD45RA+ naive T cells. The TCR originated in a human donor in good health. Some libraries in this study had Jurkat cell RNA spiked in. The CDR3 DNA reads TGTGCCAGCAGCTTGGATGGACAGGGAAATCAGCCCCAGCATCTT. Protein product: CASSLDGQGNQPQHL.